Listed below are T cell receptor beta chains from one sample, sequenced in a study of OX40 agonist ivuxolimab in advanced cancers. The assay was immunoSEQ multiplex PCR, and TCRdb's table has in-frame clones only and misses some. The sample lists tens of thousands of clones, approximately 90% occurring once. This sample comprised CD4+ or CD8+ T cells sorted from blood, obtained in a trial of the OX40 agonist ivuxolimab. These receptors all stem from an adult with an advanced solid tumor such as melanoma, head and neck, liver or kidney cancer. CDR3s include the opening cysteine and the closing phenylalanine or tryptophan. The D gene is left open where the match is weak. Clone sizes are given selectively: once, few, many, or a class where the clone is expanded.

V gene: TRBV10-2; J gene: TRBJ1-1; CDR3 length: 17; clone size: .; D gene: TRBD1; CDR3 protein: CASSERRGRAISTEAFF; CDR3 DNA: TGCGCCAGCAGTGAGAGGAGGGGGCGCGCGATTTCCACTGAAGCTTTCTTT
V gene: TRBV6-1; J gene: TRBJ2-7; CDR3 length: 13; clone size: .; D gene: .; CDR3 protein: CATGSGVRYEQYF; CDR3 DNA: TGTGCCACTGGGAGTGGGGTCCGCTACGAGCAGTACTTC
V gene: TRBV4-3; J gene: TRBJ2-1; CDR3 length: 16; clone size: medium-sized; D gene: .; CDR3 protein: CASSQDPYRFYNEQFF; CDR3 DNA: TGCGCCAGCAGCCAAGATCCGTACAGATTCTACAATGAGCAGTTCTTC
V gene: TRBV13; J gene: TRBJ1-2; CDR3 length: 13; clone size: .; D gene: .; CDR3 protein: CASSLLGYYGYTF; CDR3 DNA: TGTGCCAGCAGCTTACTAGGGTACTATGGCTACACCTTC
V gene: TRBV19; J gene: TRBJ2-5; CDR3 length: 15; clone size: .; D gene: TRBD2; CDR3 protein: CASSIDGGSQETQYF; CDR3 DNA: TGTGCCAGTAGTATAGATGGCGGGAGCCAAGAGACCCAGTACTTC
V gene: TRBV19; J gene: TRBJ2-7; CDR3 length: 15; clone size: .; D gene: .; CDR3 protein: CASSIVGGITYEQYF; CDR3 DNA: TGTGCCAGTAGTATTGTCGGGGGCATTACGTACGAGCAGTACTTC
V gene: TRBV5-1; J gene: TRBJ2-1; CDR3 length: 15; clone size: .; D gene: TRBD2; CDR3 protein: CASSWREGRYNEQFF; CDR3 DNA: TGCGCCAGCAGCTGGAGGGAGGGTCGGTACAATGAGCAGTTCTTC
V gene: TRBV27; J gene: TRBJ2-6; CDR3 length: 17; clone size: .; D gene: TRBD1; CDR3 protein: CASSHQGARPGANVLTF; CDR3 DNA: TGTGCCAGCAGTCATCAGGGGGCGCGCCCTGGGGCCAACGTCCTGACTTTC
V gene: TRBV6-1; J gene: TRBJ2-7; CDR3 length: 13; clone size: .; D gene: .; CDR3 protein: CASSGTRLYEQYF; CDR3 DNA: TGTGCCAGCAGTGGTACTAGACTCTACGAGCAGTACTTC
V gene: TRBV6-5; J gene: TRBJ2-1; CDR3 length: 14; clone size: .; D gene: TRBD1; CDR3 protein: CASSNGQGYNEQFF; CDR3 DNA: TGTGCCAGCAGTAATGGACAGGGATACAATGAGCAGTTCTTC
V gene: TRBV4-1; J gene: TRBJ2-1; CDR3 length: 16; clone size: .; D gene: TRBD2; CDR3 protein: CASSQDPSGSRNEQFF; CDR3 DNA: TGCGCCAGCAGCCAAGATCCTAGCGGGAGTAGGAATGAGCAGTTCTTC
V gene: TRBV9; J gene: TRBJ2-3; CDR3 length: 17; clone size: once; D gene: .; CDR3 protein: CASSLSLGGSATDTQYF; CDR3 DNA: TGTGCCAGCAGCCTCTCCCTGGGGGGCTCCGCCACAGATACGCAGTATTTT
V gene: TRBV6-5; J gene: TRBJ2-7; CDR3 length: 15; clone size: .; D gene: .; CDR3 protein: CASSYLGARIYEQYF; CDR3 DNA: TGTGCCAGCAGTTACTTGGGGGCCCGGATCTACGAGCAGTACTTC
V gene: TRBV4-2; J gene: TRBJ2-1; CDR3 length: 16; clone size: .; D gene: .; CDR3 protein: CASSQDPPGAYNEQFF; CDR3 DNA: TGTGCCAGCAGCCAAGATCCGCCTGGAGCATACAATGAGCAGTTCTTC
V gene: TRBV6-1; J gene: TRBJ2-2; CDR3 length: 13; clone size: once; D gene: .; CDR3 protein: CASSYTDTGELFF; CDR3 DNA: TGTGCCAGCAGTTATACCGACACCGGGGAGCTGTTTTTT
V gene: TRBV28; J gene: TRBJ2-7; CDR3 length: 14; clone size: .; D gene: .; CDR3 protein: CASSFRDAPYEQYF; CDR3 DNA: TGTGCCAGCAGTTTCCGGGACGCCCCCTACGAGCAGTACTTC
V gene: TRBV5-1; J gene: TRBJ2-7; CDR3 length: 13; clone size: .; D gene: .; CDR3 protein: CASSEGLSYEQYF; CDR3 DNA: TGCGCCAGCAGCGAAGGACTTTCCTACGAGCAGTACTTC
V gene: TRBV6-5; J gene: TRBJ2-7; CDR3 length: 14; clone size: .; D gene: .; CDR3 protein: CASSVGGGVYEQYF; CDR3 DNA: TGTGCCAGCTCAGTGGGAGGGGGAGTCTACGAGCAGTACTTC
V gene: TRBV6-6; J gene: TRBJ2-7; CDR3 length: 13; clone size: .; D gene: .; CDR3 protein: CASSYSGSNEQYF; CDR3 DNA: TGTGCCAGCAGTTACTCAGGTTCGAACGAGCAGTACTTC
V gene: TRBV19; J gene: TRBJ2-1; CDR3 length: 15; clone size: .; D gene: TRBD2; CDR3 protein: CASKAGAGRSNEQFF; CDR3 DNA: TGTGCCAGTAAAGCGGGAGCGGGTAGATCCAATGAGCAGTTCTTC
V gene: TRBV13; J gene: TRBJ1-4; CDR3 length: 15; clone size: once; D gene: .; CDR3 protein: CASSLWDTSNEKLFF; CDR3 DNA: TGTGCCAGCAGCTTATGGGACACCTCCAATGAAAAACTGTTTTTT
V gene: TRBV28; J gene: TRBJ2-1; CDR3 length: 12; clone size: .; D gene: .; CDR3 protein: CASSLQVDEQFF; CDR3 DNA: TGTGCCAGCAGTTTACAGGTGGATGAGCAGTTCTTC
V gene: TRBV4-3; J gene: TRBJ1-1; CDR3 length: 15; clone size: .; D gene: .; CDR3 protein: CASSPWVGPNTEAFF; CDR3 DNA: TGCGCCAGCAGCCCCTGGGTGGGCCCAAACACTGAAGCTTTCTTT
V gene: TRBV4-1; J gene: TRBJ2-7; CDR3 length: 15; clone size: .; D gene: .; CDR3 protein: CASSQEERGLGEQYF; CDR3 DNA: TGCGCCAGCAGCCAAGAGGAGCGAGGCCTCGGAGAGCAGTACTTC
V gene: TRBV5-4; J gene: TRBJ2-7; CDR3 length: 17; clone size: once; D gene: TRBD2; CDR3 protein: CASSLAPGAGLAYEQYF; CDR3 DNA: TGTGCCAGCAGCTTGGCCCCAGGGGCGGGACTAGCCTACGAGCAGTACTTC
V gene: TRBV9; J gene: TRBJ2-7; CDR3 length: 14; clone size: .; D gene: TRBD2; CDR3 protein: CASSASGRASEQYF; CDR3 DNA: TGTGCCAGCAGCGCTAGCGGGAGGGCCTCCGAGCAGTACTTC
V gene: TRBV28; J gene: TRBJ2-2; CDR3 length: 17; clone size: once; D gene: .; CDR3 protein: CASSLSLLAMNTGELFF; CDR3 DNA: TGTGCCAGCAGTTTATCCCTCCTAGCGATGAACACCGGGGAGCTGTTTTTT
V gene: TRBV19; J gene: TRBJ1-2; CDR3 length: 15; clone size: .; D gene: TRBD1; CDR3 protein: CASSAWDRANYGYTF; CDR3 DNA: TGTGCCAGTAGTGCCTGGGACAGGGCCAACTATGGCTACACCTTC
V gene: TRBV4-3; J gene: TRBJ2-2; CDR3 length: 17; clone size: .; D gene: TRBD2; CDR3 protein: CASSPGLAGVRTGELFF; CDR3 DNA: TGCGCCAGCAGCCCGGGACTAGCGGGAGTGCGAACCGGGGAGCTGTTTTTT
V gene: TRBV10-2; J gene: TRBJ2-2; CDR3 length: 10; clone size: .; D gene: .; CDR3 protein: CASTPGSCFF; CDR3 DNA: .
V gene: TRBV15; J gene: TRBJ1-4; CDR3 length: 11; clone size: few; D gene: .; CDR3 protein: CATSRAEKLFF; CDR3 DNA: TGTGCCACCAGCAGAGCTGAAAAACTGTTTTTT
V gene: TRBV29-1; J gene: TRBJ2-2; CDR3 length: 15; clone size: .; D gene: TRBD2; CDR3 protein: CSVEVAGGLPGELFF; CDR3 DNA: TGCAGCGTTGAAGTTGCGGGAGGTCTCCCCGGGGAGCTGTTTTTT
V gene: TRBV4-3; J gene: TRBJ2-3; CDR3 length: 15; clone size: .; D gene: .; CDR3 protein: CASSQVAGLADTQYF; CDR3 DNA: TGCGCCAGCAGCCAAGTTGCAGGCTTGGCAGATACGCAGTATTTT
V gene: TRBV18; J gene: TRBJ2-3; CDR3 length: 13; clone size: .; D gene: .; CDR3 protein: CASSGITTDTQYF; CDR3 DNA: TGTGCCAGCTCCGGGATTACCACAGATACGCAGTATTTT
V gene: TRBV7-6; J gene: TRBJ2-7; CDR3 length: 13; clone size: once; D gene: .; CDR3 protein: CASSPGPAYEQYF; CDR3 DNA: TGTGCCAGCAGCCCCGGACCCGCTTACGAGCAGTACTTC
V gene: TRBV11-2; J gene: TRBJ1-2; CDR3 length: 13; clone size: .; D gene: .; CDR3 protein: CASSLAGDYGYTF; CDR3 DNA: TGTGCCAGCAGCTTAGCCGGGGACTATGGCTACACCTTC
V gene: TRBV19; J gene: TRBJ2-1; CDR3 length: 16; clone size: .; D gene: TRBD2; CDR3 protein: CASSEAGGPGHDEQFF; CDR3 DNA: TGTGCCAGTAGTGAGGCGGGAGGGCCCGGGCACGATGAGCAGTTCTTC
V gene: TRBV11-2; J gene: TRBJ2-1; CDR3 length: 16; clone size: .; D gene: .; CDR3 protein: CASSPQDGRFYNEQFF; CDR3 DNA: TGTGCCAGCAGCCCTCAGGACGGGAGATTCTACAATGAGCAGTTCTTC
V gene: TRBV27; J gene: TRBJ2-1; CDR3 length: 17; clone size: .; D gene: .; CDR3 protein: CASSSRATLGSYNEQFF; CDR3 DNA: TGTGCCAGCAGTTCCCGAGCGACCCTGGGATCCTACAATGAGCAGTTCTTC
V gene: TRBV6-9; J gene: TRBJ2-1; CDR3 length: 16; clone size: .; D gene: TRBD2; CDR3 protein: CASSKNPKGTTNEQFF; CDR3 DNA: TGTGCCAGCAGCAAAAACCCGAAAGGGACTACCAATGAGCAGTTCTTC
V gene: TRBV6-5; J gene: TRBJ2-7; CDR3 length: 14; clone size: once; D gene: .; CDR3 protein: CASGTRSWVDEQYF; CDR3 DNA: TGTGCCAGCGGGACGCGGAGTTGGGTCGACGAGCAGTACTTC
V gene: TRBV19; J gene: TRBJ1-2; CDR3 length: 18; clone size: .; D gene: .; CDR3 protein: CASSIKVKRGPPDYGYTF; CDR3 DNA: TGTGCCAGTAGTATCAAGGTAAAAAGGGGACCGCCTGACTATGGCTACACCTTC
V gene: TRBV28; J gene: TRBJ2-2; CDR3 length: 16; clone size: few; D gene: TRBD2; CDR3 protein: CASSSRLAGDPGELFF; CDR3 DNA: TGTGCCAGCAGTTCTCGACTAGCGGGAGATCCCGGGGAGCTGTTTTTT
V gene: TRBV14; J gene: TRBJ1-4; CDR3 length: 13; clone size: once; D gene: .; CDR3 protein: CASSQDWGEKLFF; CDR3 DNA: TGTGCCAGCAGCCAAGATTGGGGGGAAAAACTGTTTTTT
V gene: TRBV28; J gene: TRBJ1-2; CDR3 length: 12; clone size: once; D gene: TRBD1; CDR3 protein: CASSFEGAGYTF; CDR3 DNA: TGTGCCAGCAGTTTTGAGGGGGCTGGCTACACCTTC
V gene: TRBV2; J gene: TRBJ2-1; CDR3 length: 15; clone size: once; D gene: .; CDR3 protein: CAKNRDTESYNEQFF; CDR3 DNA: TGTGCCAAGAACCGGGACACGGAATCCTACAATGAGCAGTTCTTC
V gene: TRBV5-6; J gene: TRBJ1-6; CDR3 length: 14; clone size: .; D gene: .; CDR3 protein: CASSLRAYNSPLHF; CDR3 DNA: TGTGCCAGCAGCTTGAGGGCTTATAATTCACCCCTCCACTTT
V gene: TRBV7-8; J gene: TRBJ1-5; CDR3 length: 17; clone size: once; D gene: TRBD1; CDR3 protein: CASREDRGHGSNQPQHF; CDR3 DNA: TGTGCCAGCAGAGAGGACAGGGGGCATGGAAGCAATCAGCCCCAGCATTTT
V gene: TRBV27; J gene: TRBJ2-2; CDR3 length: 16; clone size: .; D gene: .; CDR3 protein: CASSFRPSANTGELFF; CDR3 DNA: TGTGCCAGCAGTTTTAGGCCTAGCGCGAACACCGGGGAGCTGTTTTTT